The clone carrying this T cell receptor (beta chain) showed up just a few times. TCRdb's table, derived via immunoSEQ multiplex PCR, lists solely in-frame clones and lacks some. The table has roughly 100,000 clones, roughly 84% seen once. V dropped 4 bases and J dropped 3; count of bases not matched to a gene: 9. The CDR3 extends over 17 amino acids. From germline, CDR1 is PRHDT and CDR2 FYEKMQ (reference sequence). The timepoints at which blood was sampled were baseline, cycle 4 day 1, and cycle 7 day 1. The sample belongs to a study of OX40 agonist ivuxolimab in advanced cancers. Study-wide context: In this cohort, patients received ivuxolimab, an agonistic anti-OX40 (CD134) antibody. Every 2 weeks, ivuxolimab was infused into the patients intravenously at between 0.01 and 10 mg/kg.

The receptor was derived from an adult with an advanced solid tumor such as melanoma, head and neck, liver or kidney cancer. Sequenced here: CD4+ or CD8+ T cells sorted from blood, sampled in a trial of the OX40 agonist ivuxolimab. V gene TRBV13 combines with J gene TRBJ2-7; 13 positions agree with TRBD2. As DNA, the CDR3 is TGTGCCAGCAGCTCCCTTCGACTAGCGGGGGGTGACTACGAGCAGTACTTC. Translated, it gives CASSSLRLAGGDYEQYF.